The following is a T cell receptor (beta chain) sequence with its context. This entry belongs to a study of patients and donors after allogeneic stem cell transplantation. Germline CDR1 reads LGHNA; CDR2 reads YSLEER. Trimming at V came to 0 bases and at J to 6 bases, leaving 3 bases not matched to a gene. This CDR3 contains 14 residues. TCRdb fed the RT-PCR reads into MiXCR, producing one record per CDR3 protein. Among 920,000 or so distinct CDR3 sequences listed, about a sixth were seen once. V and J are TRBV4-3 and TRBJ2-3, with 7 bases identical to TRBD1. Specimen: blood, either unsorted or a sorted T cell fraction (not recorded which). The sequence came from a human donor who was either an allogeneic HSCT recipient or a stem cell or donor lymphocyte infusion donor (not recorded which). It is not recorded whose cells these are; they may come from a transplant donor. The CDR3 nucleotides are TGCGCCAGCAGCCAAGATCTAGGGGGCGATACGCAGTATTTT. Translating it yields CASSQDLGGDTQYF.